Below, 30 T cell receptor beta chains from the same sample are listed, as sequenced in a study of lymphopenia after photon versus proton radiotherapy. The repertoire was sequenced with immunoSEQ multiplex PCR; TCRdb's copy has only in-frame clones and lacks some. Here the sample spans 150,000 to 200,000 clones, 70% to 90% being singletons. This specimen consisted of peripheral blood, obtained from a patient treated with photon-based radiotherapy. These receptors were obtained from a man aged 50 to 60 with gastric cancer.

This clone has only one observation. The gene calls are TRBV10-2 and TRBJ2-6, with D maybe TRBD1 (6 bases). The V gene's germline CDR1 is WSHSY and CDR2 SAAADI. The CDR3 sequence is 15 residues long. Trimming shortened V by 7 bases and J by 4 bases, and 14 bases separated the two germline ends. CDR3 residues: CASKGTGYGANVLTF. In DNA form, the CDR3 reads TGCGCCAGCAAGGGAACAGGGTACGGGGCCAACGTCCTGACTTTC.

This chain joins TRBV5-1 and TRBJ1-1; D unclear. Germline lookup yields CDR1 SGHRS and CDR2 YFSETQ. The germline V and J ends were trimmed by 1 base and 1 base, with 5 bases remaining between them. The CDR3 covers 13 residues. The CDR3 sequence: CASSLQENTEAFF. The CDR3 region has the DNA TGCGCCAGCAGCTTGCAGGAGAACACTGAAGCTTTCTTT.

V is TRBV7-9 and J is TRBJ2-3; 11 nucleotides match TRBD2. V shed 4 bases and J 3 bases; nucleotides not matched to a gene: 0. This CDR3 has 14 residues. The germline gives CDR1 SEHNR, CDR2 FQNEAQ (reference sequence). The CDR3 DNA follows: TGTGCCAGCAGCTGGACTAGCGGGACAGATACGCAGTATTTT. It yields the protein CASSWTSGTDTQYF.

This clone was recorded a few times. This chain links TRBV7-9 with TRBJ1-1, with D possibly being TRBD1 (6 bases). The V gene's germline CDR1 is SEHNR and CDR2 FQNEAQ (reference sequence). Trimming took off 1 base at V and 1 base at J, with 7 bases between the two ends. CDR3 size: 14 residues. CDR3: CASSLGRGNTEAFF. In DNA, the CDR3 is TGTGCCAGCAGCTTAGGCAGGGGGAACACTGAAGCTTTCTTT. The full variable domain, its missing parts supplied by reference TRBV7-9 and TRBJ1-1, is DTGVSQNPRHKITKRGQNVTFRCDPISEHNRLYWYRQTLGQGPEFLTYFQNEAQLEKSRLLSDRFSAERPKGSFSTLEIQRTEQGDSAMYLCASSLGRGNTEAFFGQGTRLTVV.

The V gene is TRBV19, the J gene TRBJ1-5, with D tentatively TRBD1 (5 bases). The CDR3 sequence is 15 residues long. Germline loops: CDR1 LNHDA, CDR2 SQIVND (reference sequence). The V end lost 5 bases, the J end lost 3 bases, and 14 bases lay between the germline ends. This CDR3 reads CASSPRQSFNQPQHF. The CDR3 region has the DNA TGTGCCAGTAGTCCTCGACAGTCCTTCAATCAGCCCCAGCATTTT.

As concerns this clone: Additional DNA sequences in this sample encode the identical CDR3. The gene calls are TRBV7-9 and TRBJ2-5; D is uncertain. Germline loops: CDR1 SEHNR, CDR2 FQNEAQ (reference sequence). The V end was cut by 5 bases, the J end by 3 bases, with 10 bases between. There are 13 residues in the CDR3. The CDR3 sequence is CASSLPPKETQYF. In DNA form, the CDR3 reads TGTGCCAGCAGCCTCCCGCCCAAAGAGACCCAGTACTTC.

CDR3: CASSFLGGVDNEQFF. The CDR3 DNA follows: TGTGCCAGCAGTTTCCTGGGGGGAGTAGACAATGAGCAGTTCTTC. The genes are TRBV28 and TRBJ2-1; tentatively, D is TRBD2 (6 bases). V was clipped by 3 bases and J by 5 bases, with 14 bases between them. This CDR3 spans 15 amino acids. CDR1 and CDR2 (germline): MDHEN, SYDVKM.

The CDR3 reads CASSIALAGIPYEQYF. In nucleotides, the CDR3 is TGTGCCAGTAGTATTGCCCTTGCAGGAATCCCCTACGAGCAGTACTTC. The rearrangement joins TRBV19 to TRBJ2-7; D not certain. The CDR3 contains 16 residues. In germline, CDR1 is LNHDA, CDR2 SQIVND (reference sequence). Deletions cut 3 bases from V and 2 bases from J, with 17 bases between.

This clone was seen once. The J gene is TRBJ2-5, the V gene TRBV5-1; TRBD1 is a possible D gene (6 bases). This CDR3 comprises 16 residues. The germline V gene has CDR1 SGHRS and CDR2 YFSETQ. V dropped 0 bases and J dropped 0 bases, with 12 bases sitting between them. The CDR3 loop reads CASSLAGQNYQETQYF. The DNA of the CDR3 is TGCGCCAGCAGCTTGGCCGGACAGAATTACCAAGAGACCCAGTACTTC.

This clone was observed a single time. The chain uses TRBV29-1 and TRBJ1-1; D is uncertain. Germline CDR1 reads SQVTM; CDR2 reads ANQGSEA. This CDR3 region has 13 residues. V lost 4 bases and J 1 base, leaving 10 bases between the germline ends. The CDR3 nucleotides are TGCAGCGTTGTTGGGCAGAAGAACACTGAAGCTTTCTTT. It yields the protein CSVVGQKNTEAFF.

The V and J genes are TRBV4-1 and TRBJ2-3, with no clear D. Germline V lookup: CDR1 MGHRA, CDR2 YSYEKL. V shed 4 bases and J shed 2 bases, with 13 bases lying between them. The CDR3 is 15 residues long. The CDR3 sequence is CASSRTDKNTDTQYF. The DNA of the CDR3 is TGCGCCAGCAGCCGCACCGACAAGAACACAGATACGCAGTATTTT.

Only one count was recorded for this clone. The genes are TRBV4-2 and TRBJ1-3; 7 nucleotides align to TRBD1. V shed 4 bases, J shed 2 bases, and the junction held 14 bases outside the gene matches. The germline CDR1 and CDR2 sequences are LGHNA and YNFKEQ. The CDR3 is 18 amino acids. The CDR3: CASSPGQETVVPGNTIYF. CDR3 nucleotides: TGTGCCAGCAGCCCAGGACAGGAGACAGTCGTTCCTGGAAACACCATATATTTT.

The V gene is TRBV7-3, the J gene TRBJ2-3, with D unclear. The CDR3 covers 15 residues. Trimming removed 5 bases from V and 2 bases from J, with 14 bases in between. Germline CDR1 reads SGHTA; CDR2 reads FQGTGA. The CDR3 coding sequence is TGTGCCAGCAGCCCCCAGCCCGGACCCACAGATACGCAGTATTTT. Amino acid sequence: CASSPQPGPTDTQYF.

The CDR3 DNA reads TGTGCCAGTAGTATCGGTTCGGGCCCAGGGGGAAACGAGCAGTACTTC. Its protein is CASSIGSGPGGNEQYF. This rearrangement joins TRBV19 to TRBJ2-7; 7 bases map to TRBD1. This CDR3 is built from 16 residues. Germline-derived CDR1 and CDR2 are LNHDA and SQIVND (reference sequence). After removal of 3 bases from V and 5 bases from J, the junction contained 13 bases not matched to a gene.

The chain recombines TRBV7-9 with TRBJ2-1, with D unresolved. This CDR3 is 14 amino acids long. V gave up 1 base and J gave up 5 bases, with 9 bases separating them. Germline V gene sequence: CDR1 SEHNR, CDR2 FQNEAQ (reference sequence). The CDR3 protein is CASSLEGYNNEQFF. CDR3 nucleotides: TGTGCCAGCAGCTTAGAAGGGTACAACAATGAGCAGTTCTTC.

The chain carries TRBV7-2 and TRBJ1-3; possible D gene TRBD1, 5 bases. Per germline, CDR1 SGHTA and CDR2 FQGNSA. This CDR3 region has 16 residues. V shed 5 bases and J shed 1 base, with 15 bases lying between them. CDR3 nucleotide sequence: TGTGCCAGCAGCCTATCGCAGGGAGTATCTGGAAACACCATATATTTT. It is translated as CASSLSQGVSGNTIYF.

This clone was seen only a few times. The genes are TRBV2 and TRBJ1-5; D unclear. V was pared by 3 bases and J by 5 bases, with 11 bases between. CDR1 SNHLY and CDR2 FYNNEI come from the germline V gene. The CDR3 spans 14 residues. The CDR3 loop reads CASSDGGPHQPQHF. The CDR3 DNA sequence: TGTGCCAGCAGTGACGGAGGACCTCATCAGCCCCAGCATTTT.

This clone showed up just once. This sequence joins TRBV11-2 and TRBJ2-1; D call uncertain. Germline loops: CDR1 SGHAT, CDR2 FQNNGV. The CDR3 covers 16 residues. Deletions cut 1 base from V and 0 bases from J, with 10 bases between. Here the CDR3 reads CASSLVIAGSYNEQFF. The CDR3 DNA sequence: TGTGCCAGCAGCTTAGTGATCGCCGGCTCCTACAATGAGCAGTTCTTC.

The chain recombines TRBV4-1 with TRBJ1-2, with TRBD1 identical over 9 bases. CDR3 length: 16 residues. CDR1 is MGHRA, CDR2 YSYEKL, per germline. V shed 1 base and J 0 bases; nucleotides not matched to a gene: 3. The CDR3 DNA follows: TGCGCCAGCAGCCAAGCTGGGACAGGGTCTAACTATGGCTACACCTTC. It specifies CASSQAGTGSNYGYTF.

As DNA, the CDR3 is TGTGCCAGCAGTCTTATAAGCGACAGGGGTTGGACCGGGGAGCTGTTTTTT. Residues: CASSLISDRGWTGELFF. The chain couples TRBV27 to TRBJ2-2; 8 nucleotides agree with TRBD1. V shed 5 bases and J 5 bases; nucleotides not matched to a gene: 13. This CDR3 contains 17 residues. Germline CDR1 is MNHEY and CDR2 is SMNVEV (reference sequence).

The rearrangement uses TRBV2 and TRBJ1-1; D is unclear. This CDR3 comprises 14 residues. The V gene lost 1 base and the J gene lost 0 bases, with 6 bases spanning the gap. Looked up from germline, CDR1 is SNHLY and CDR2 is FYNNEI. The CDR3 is CASSEERVNTEAFF. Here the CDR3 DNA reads TGTGCCAGCAGTGAAGAGCGGGTGAACACTGAAGCTTTCTTT.

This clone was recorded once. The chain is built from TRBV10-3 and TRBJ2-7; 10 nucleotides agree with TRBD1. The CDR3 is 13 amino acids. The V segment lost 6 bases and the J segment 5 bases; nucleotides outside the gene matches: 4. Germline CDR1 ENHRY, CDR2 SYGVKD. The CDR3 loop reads CAIRGTGVDEQYF. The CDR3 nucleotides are TGTGCCATCAGAGGGACAGGGGTCGACGAGCAGTACTTC.

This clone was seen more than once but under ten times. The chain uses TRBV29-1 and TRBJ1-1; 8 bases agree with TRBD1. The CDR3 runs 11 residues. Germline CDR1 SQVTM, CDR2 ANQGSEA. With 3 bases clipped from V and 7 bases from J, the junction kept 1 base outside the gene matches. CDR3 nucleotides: TGCAGCGTTGATGGACAGGGTGAAGCTTTCTTT. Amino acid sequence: CSVDGQGEAFF. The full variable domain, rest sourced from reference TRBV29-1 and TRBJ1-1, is SAVISQKPSRDICQRGTSLTIQCQVDSQVTMMFWYRQQPGQSLTLIATANQGSEATYESGFVIDKFPISRPNLTFSTLTVSNMSPEDSSIYLCSVDGQGEAFFGQGTRLTVV.

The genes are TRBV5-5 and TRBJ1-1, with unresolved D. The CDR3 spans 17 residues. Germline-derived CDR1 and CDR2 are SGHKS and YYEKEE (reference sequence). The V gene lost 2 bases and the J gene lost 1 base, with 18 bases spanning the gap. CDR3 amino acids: CASSLRSFAEGNTEAFF. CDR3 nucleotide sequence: TGTGCCAGCAGCTTAAGGTCATTCGCAGAGGGGAACACTGAAGCTTTCTTT. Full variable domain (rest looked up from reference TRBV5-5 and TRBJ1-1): DAGVTQSPTHLIKTRGQQVTLRCSPISGHKSVSWYQQVLGQGPQFIFQYYEKEERGRGNFPDRFSARQFPNYSSELNVNALLLGDSALYLCASSLRSFAEGNTEAFFGQGTRLTVV.

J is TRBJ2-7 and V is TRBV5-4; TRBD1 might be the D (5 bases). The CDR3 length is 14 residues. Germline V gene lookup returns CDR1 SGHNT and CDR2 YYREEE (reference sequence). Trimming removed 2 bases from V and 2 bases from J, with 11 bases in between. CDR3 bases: TGTGCCAGCAGCTTCGCAGGGCCCACCTACGAGCAGTACTTC. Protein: CASSFAGPTYEQYF. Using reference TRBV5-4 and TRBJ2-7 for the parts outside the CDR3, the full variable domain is ETGVTQSPTHLIKTRGQQVTLRCSSQSGHNTVSWYQQALGQGPQFIFQYYREEENGRGNFPPRFSGLQFPNYSSELNVNALELDDSALYLCASSFAGPTYEQYFGPGTRLTVT.

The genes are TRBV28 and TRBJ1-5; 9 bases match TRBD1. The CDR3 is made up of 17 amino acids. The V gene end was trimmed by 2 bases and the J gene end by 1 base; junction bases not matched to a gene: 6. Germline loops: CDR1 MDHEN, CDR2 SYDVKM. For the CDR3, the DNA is TGTGCCAGCAGTTTACCACAGGGGGCAGGGAGCAATCAGCCCCAGCATTTT. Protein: CASSLPQGAGSNQPQHF.

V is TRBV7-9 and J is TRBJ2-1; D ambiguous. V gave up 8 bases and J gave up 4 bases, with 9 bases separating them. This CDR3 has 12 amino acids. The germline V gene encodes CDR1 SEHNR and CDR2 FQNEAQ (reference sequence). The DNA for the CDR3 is TGTGCCAGCCAAAACGATTACAATGAGCAGTTCTTC. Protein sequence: CASQNDYNEQFF.

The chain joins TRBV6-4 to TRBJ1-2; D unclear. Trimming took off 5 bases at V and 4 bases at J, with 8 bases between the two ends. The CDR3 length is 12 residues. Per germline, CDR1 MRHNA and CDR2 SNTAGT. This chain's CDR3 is CASSSDSYGYTF. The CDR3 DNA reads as TGTGCCAGCAGTAGTGATTCCTATGGCTACACCTTC.

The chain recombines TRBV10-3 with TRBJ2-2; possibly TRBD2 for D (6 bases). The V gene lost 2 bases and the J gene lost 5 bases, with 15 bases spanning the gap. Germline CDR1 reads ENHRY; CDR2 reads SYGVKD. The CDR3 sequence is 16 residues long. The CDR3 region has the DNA TGTGCCATCAGTGAGCCTGCGGGACTCCCGACCGGGGAGCTGTTTTTT. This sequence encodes CAISEPAGLPTGELFF.

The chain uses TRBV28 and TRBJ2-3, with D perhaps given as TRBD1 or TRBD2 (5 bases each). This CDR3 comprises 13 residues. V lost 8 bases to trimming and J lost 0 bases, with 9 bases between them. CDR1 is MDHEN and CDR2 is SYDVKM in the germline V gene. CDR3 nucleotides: TGTGCCAGCGAGGGACCCAGCACAGATACGCAGTATTTT. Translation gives CASEGPSTDTQYF.